The 3 T cell receptor beta chains below all came from one sample that was sequenced in a study of regulatory T cells in long-lasting Graves disease. Described time point: newly diagnosed GD, antithyroid drugs for less than 3 months. Scientists built the TCR library using RNA that was extracted from PBMCs. Arm-PCR with iRepertoire HTBI primers amplified the CDR3 regions for these TCR beta libraries. TCRdb recomputed calls from the multiplex PCR reads with MiXCR, one row per CDR3 protein. Counted here are 550,000 to 700,000 distinct CDR3 sequences, about 16% occurring once; the ten biggest clones make up 12%. These data are also associated with another study on T cells in Graves' hyperthyroidism and ophthalmopathy.

The specimen was peripheral blood mononuclear cells (PBMCs), collected at new diagnosis, from a patient treated with antithyroid drugs. These receptors originate from a man aged 18 to 29 with Graves disease.

The chain links TRBV20-1 to TRBJ2-1; D uncertain. The CDR3 spans 14 residues. Between the trimmed V and J ends, which lost 3 bases and 2 bases, there was a span of 11 bases. The germline V gene encodes CDR1 DFQATT and CDR2 SNEGSKA (reference sequence). CDR3 nucleotides: TGCAGTGCTAGGTTGGGGATAACCTACAATGAGCAGTTCTTC. This sequence encodes CSARLGITYNEQFF.

This clonotype was seen at least ten times. This chain connects TRBV12-3 or TRBV12-4 to TRBJ1-2; D perhaps matches TRBD1 (5 bases). V lost 2 bases and J lost 8, with 15 bases in between. The CDR3 length is 14 residues. The CDR3 here is CASSLYGGQWGYTF. The DNA for the CDR3 is TGTGCCAGCAGTTTATATGGGGGTCAATGGGGCTACACCTTC.

This clonotype was detected many times. The gene calls are TRBV2 and TRBJ1-5; D unresolved. V lost 1 base, J lost 5 bases, and 6 bases lay in between. There are 13 residues in the CDR3. The germline CDR1 and CDR2 sequences are SNHLY and FYNNEI. The CDR3 DNA is TGTGCCAGCAGTGAAGAGGTCCATCAGCCCCAGCATTTT. Its translation: CASSEEVHQPQHF. Filled out from reference TRBV2 and TRBJ1-5, the complete variable domain reads EPEVTQTPSHQVTQMGQEVILRCVPISNHLYFYWYRQILGQKVEFLVSFYNNEISEKSEIFDDQFSVERPDGSNFTLKIRSTKLEDSAMYFCASSEEVHQPQHFGDGTRLSIL.